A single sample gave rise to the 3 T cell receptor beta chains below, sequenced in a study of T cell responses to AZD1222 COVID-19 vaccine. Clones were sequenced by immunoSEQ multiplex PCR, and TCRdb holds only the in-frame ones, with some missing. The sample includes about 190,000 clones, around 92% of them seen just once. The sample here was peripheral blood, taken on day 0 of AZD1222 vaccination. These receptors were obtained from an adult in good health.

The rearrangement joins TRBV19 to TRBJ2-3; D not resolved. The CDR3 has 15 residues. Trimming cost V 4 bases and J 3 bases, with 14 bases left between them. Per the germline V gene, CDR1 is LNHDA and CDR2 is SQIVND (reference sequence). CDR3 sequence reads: CASSSPALRTDTQYF. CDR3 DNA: TGTGCCAGTAGTAGTCCAGCTCTGAGAACAGATACGCAGTATTTT.

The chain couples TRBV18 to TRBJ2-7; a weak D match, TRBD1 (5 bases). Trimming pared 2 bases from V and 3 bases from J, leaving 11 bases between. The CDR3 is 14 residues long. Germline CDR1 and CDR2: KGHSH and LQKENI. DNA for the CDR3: TGTGCCAGCTCACCAACGACAGATTTCTACGAGCAGTACTTC. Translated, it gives CASSPTTDFYEQYF.

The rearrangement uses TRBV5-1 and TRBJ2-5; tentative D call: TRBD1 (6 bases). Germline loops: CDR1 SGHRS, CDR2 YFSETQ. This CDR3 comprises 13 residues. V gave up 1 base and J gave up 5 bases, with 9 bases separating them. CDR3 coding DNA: TGCGCCAGCAGCTTGACAGGGTCGGAGACCCAGTACTTC. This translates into CASSLTGSETQYF.